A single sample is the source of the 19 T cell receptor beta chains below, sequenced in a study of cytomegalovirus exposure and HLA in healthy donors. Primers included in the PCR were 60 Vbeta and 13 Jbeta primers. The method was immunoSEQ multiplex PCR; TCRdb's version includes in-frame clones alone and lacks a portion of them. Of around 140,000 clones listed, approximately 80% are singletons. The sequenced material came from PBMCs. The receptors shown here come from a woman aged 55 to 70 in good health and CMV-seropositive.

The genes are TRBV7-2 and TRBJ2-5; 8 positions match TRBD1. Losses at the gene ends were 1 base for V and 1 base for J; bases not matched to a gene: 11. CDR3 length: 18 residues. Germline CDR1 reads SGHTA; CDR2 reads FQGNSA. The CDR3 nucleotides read TGTGCCAGCAGCTTAGAAGGGGGGACAGGCCTATTCCAAGAGACCCAGTACTTC. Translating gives CASSLEGGTGLFQETQYF.

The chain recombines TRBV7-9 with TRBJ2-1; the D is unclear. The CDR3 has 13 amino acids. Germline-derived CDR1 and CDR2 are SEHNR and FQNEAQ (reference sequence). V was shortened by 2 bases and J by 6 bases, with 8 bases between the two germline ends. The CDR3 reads CASSLLVGNEQFF. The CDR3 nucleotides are TGTGCCAGCAGCTTACTAGTGGGCAATGAGCAGTTCTTC.

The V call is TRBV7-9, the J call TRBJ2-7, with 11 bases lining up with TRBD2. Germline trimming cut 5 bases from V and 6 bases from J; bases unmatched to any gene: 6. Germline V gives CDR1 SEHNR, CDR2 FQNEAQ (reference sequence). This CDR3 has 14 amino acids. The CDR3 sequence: CASSPPGTSGEQYF. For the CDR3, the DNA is TGTGCCAGCAGCCCGCCCGGGACTAGCGGCGAGCAGTACTTC. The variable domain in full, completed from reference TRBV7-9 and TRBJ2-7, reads DTGVSQNPRHKITKRGQNVTFRCDPISEHNRLYWYRQTLGQGPEFLTYFQNEAQLEKSRLLSDRFSAERPKGSFSTLEIQRTEQGDSAMYLCASSPPGTSGEQYFGPGTRLTVT.

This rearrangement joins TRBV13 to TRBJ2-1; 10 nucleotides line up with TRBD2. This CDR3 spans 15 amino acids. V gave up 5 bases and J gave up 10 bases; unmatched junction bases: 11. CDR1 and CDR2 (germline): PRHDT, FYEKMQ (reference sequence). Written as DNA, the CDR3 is TGTGCCAGCAGCCTCACGGTAGCGGGAGGTCGAGAGCAGTTCTTC. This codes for CASSLTVAGGREQFF.

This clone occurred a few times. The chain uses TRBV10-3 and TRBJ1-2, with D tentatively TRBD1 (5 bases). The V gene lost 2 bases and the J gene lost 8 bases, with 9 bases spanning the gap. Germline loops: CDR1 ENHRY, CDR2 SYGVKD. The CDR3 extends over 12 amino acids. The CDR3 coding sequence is TGTGCCATCAGTGAGAGGGGTTCCGGCTACACCTTC. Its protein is CAISERGSGYTF.

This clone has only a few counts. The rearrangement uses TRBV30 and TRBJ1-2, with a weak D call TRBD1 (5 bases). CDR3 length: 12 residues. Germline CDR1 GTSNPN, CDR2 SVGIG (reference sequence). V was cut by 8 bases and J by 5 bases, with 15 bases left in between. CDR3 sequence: CATSSRGYGYTF. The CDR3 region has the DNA TGTGCCACATCCTCCCGGGGGTATGGCTACACCTTC.

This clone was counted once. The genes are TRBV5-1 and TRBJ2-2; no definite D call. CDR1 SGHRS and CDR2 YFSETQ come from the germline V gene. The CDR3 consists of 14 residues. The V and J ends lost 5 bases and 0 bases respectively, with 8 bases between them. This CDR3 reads CASSSNTNTGELFF. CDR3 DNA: TGCGCCAGCAGTTCCAACACGAACACCGGGGAGCTGTTTTTT.

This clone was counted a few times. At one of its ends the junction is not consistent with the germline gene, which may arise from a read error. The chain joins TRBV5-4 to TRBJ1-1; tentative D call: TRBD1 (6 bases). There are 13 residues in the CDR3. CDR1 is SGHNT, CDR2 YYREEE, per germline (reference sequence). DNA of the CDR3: TGTGCCAGCAGCTTGTTTGGGGACACTGAAGTTTTCTTT. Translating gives CASSLFGDTEVFF.

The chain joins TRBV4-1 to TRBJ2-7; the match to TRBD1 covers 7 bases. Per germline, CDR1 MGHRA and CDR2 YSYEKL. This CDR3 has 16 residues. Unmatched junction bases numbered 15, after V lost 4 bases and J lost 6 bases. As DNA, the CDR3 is TGCGCCAGCAGCCCAACGGAGACAGGGCGGTTGGGCGAGCAGTACTTC. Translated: CASSPTETGRLGEQYF.

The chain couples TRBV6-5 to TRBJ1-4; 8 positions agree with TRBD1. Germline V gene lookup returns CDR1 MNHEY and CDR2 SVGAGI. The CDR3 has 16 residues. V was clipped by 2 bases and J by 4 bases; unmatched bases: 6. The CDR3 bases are TGTGCCAGCAGTTACGGGCAGGGGGCTAATAATGAAAAACTGTTTTTT. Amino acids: CASSYGQGANNEKLFF.

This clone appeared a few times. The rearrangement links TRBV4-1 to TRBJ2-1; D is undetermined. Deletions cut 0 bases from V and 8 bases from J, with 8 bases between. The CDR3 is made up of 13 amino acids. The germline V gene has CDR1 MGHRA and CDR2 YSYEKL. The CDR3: CASSQDLGDEQFF. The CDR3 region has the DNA TGCGCCAGCAGCCAAGATCTCGGAGATGAGCAGTTCTTC.

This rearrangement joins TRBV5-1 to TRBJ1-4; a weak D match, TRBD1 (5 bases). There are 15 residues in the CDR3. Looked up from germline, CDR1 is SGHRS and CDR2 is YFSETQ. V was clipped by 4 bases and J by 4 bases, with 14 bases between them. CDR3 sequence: CASSDPGEDNEKLFF. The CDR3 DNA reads TGCGCCAGCAGCGACCCGGGGGAAGATAATGAAAAACTGTTTTTT. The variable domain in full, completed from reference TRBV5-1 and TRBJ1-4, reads KAGVTQTPRYLIKTRGQQVTLSCSPISGHRSVSWYQQTPGQGLQFLFEYFSETQRNKGNFPGRFSGRQFSNSRSEMNVSTLELGDSALYLCASSDPGEDNEKLFFGSGTQLSVL.

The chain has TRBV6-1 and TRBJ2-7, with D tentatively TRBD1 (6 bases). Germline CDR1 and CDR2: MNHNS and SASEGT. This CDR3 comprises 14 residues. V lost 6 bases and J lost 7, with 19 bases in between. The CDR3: CASRVRQVQGEQYF. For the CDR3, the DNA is TGTGCCAGCAGGGTCAGACAGGTACAAGGGGAGCAGTACTTC.

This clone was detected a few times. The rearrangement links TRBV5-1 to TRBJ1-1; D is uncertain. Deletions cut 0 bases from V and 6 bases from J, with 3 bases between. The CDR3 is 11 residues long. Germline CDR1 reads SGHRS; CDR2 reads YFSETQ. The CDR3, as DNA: TGCGCCAGCAGCTTGGACTCTGAAGCTTTCTTT. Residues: CASSLDSEAFF.

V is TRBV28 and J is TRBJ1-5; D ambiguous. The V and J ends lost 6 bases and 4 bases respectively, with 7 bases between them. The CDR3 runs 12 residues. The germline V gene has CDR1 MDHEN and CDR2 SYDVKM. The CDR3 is CASSSRNQPQHF. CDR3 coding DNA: TGTGCCAGCAGCTCTAGGAATCAGCCCCAGCATTTT.

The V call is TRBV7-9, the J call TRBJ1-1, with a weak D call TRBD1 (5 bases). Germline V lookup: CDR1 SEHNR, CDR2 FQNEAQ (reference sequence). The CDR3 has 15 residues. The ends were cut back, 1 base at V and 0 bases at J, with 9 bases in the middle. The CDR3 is CASSLERTLNTEAFF. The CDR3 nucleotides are TGTGCCAGCAGCTTAGAAAGGACACTGAACACTGAAGCTTTCTTT. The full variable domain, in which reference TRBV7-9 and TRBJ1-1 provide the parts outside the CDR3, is DTGVSQNPRHKITKRGQNVTFRCDPISEHNRLYWYRQTLGQGPEFLTYFQNEAQLEKSRLLSDRFSAERPKGSFSTLEIQRTEQGDSAMYLCASSLERTLNTEAFFGQGTRLTVV.

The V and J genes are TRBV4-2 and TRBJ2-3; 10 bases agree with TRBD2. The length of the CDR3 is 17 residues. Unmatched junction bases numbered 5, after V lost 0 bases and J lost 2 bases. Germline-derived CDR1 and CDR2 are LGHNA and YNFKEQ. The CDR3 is CASSQDGLAGATDTQYF. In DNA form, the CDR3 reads TGTGCCAGCAGCCAAGATGGGCTAGCGGGAGCCACAGATACGCAGTATTTT.

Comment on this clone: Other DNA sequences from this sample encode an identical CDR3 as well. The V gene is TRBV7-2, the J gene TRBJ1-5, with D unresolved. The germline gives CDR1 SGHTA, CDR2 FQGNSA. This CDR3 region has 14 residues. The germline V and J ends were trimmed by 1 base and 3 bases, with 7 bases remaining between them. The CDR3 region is CASSLDSSNQPQHF. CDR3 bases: TGTGCCAGCAGCTTAGACAGTTCCAATCAGCCCCAGCATTTT.

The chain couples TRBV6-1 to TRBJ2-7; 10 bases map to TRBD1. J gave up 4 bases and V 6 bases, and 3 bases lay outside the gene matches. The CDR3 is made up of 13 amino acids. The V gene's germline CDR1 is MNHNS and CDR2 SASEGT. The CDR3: CASRGTGVYEQYF. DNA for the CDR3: TGTGCCAGCAGGGGGACAGGGGTATACGAGCAGTACTTC.